This is a list of T cell receptor beta chains from one sample in a study of CD8+ T cells in alopecia areata. TCRdb's copy holds only in-frame clones and misses some; the assay was immunoSEQ multiplex PCR. Of about 60,000 clones in the sample, approximately 44% were seen once. The material sequenced was CD8+ T cells sorted from blood, taken between weeks 36 and 40, from a patient treated with tofacitinib. The receptors come from a human donor with alopecia areata. CDR3s include the opening cysteine and the closing phenylalanine or tryptophan. The order of the fields is V gene, D gene, clone size, J gene, CDR3 DNA, CDR3 protein. The D gene is left open where the match is weak. Expanded clones are given a class, and other clones once, few, many or no size at all.

v_gene: TRBV5-1
d_gene: -
abundance: few
j_gene: TRBJ2-7
CDR3nt: TGCGCCAGCAGCCCGAGTTGGAAGGACGAGCAGTACTTC
CDR3aa: CASSPSWKDEQYF

v_gene: TRBV25-1
d_gene: TRBD2
abundance: -
j_gene: TRBJ2-7
CDR3nt: TGTGCCAGCAGTGAACTAGCGGCTACGGGGCAGTACTTC
CDR3aa: CASSELAATGQYF

v_gene: TRBV23-1
d_gene: -
abundance: -
j_gene: TRBJ2-3
CDR3nt: TGCGCCAGCAGCCAAAACCCGCTGGGAGATACGCAGTATTTT
CDR3aa: CASSQNPLGDTQYF

v_gene: TRBV7-8
d_gene: -
abundance: -
j_gene: TRBJ2-2
CDR3nt: TGTGCCAGCAGCCCACATTTAGCGGCGACCGGGGAGCTGTTTTTT
CDR3aa: CASSPHLAATGELFF

v_gene: TRBV29-1
d_gene: -
abundance: -
j_gene: TRBJ1-1
CDR3nt: TGCAGCGTTGAACTGGGGAACACTGAAGCTTTCTTT
CDR3aa: CSVELGNTEAFF

v_gene: TRBV19
d_gene: TRBD2
abundance: -
j_gene: TRBJ2-5
CDR3nt: TGTGCCAGTAGTCCAGGGAGGGTCCAAGAGACCCAGTACTTC
CDR3aa: CASSPGRVQETQYF

v_gene: TRBV9
d_gene: -
abundance: -
j_gene: TRBJ1-2
CDR3nt: TGTGCCAGCAGCGTAGGCGGGACCCCTGGCTATGGCTACACCTTC
CDR3aa: CASSVGGTPGYGYTF

v_gene: TRBV30
d_gene: -
abundance: -
j_gene: TRBJ1-1
CDR3nt: TGTGCCTGGAGTGTACAAGGGAACACTGAAGCTTTCTTT
CDR3aa: CAWSVQGNTEAFF

v_gene: TRBV29-1
d_gene: TRBD2
abundance: -
j_gene: TRBJ2-1
CDR3nt: TGCAGCGTTCTCGCGGGAGTTTATGAGCAGTTCTTC
CDR3aa: CSVLAGVYEQFF

v_gene: TRBV4-2
d_gene: -
abundance: -
j_gene: TRBJ1-5
CDR3nt: TGTGCCAGCAGCCAAGAGCAGGGGAGCAATCAGCCCCAGCATTTT
CDR3aa: CASSQEQGSNQPQHF